The rows below give T cell receptor beta chains drawn from one sample of a study of blood T cells in healthy people across ages. TCRdb reprocessed the 5' RACE reads via MiXCR and lists one record per CDR3 protein. Among hundreds of thousands of distinct CDR3 sequences, roughly 53% were seen once, and the ten largest hold approximately 41%. Source material: blood. Receptors originate from a man older than 75 in good health. CDR3s include the opening cysteine and the closing phenylalanine or tryptophan. A D gene is named only where the DNA matches it firmly. Some rows mark clone size as missing; the rest say once, few, many or name a class of expanded clone.

V gene: TRBV20-1
J gene: TRBJ2-7
clone size: NA
D gene: NA
CDR3 protein: CSAREVPAISYEQYF
CDR3 DNA: TGCAGTGCTAGGGAAGTCCCTGCTATCTCCTACGAGCAGTACTTC

V gene: TRBV20-1
J gene: TRBJ2-1
clone size: NA
D gene: TRBD2
CDR3 protein: CSAMTSGSAYNEQFF
CDR3 DNA: TGCAGTGCTATGACTAGCGGGAGTGCGTACAATGAGCAGTTCTTC

V gene: TRBV5-5
J gene: TRBJ1-5
clone size: once
D gene: TRBD1
CDR3 protein: CASSWGTGFEQPQHF
CDR3 DNA: TGTGCCAGCAGCTGGGGGACAGGGTTCGAGCAGCCCCAGCATTTT

V gene: TRBV24-1
J gene: TRBJ2-3
clone size: few
D gene: NA
CDR3 protein: CATSEPPGDTQYF
CDR3 DNA: TGTGCCACCAGTGAGCCTCCGGGAGATACGCAGTATTTT

V gene: TRBV7-9
J gene: TRBJ2-5
clone size: NA
D gene: NA
CDR3 protein: CASSLVVMANEQYF
CDR3 DNA: TGTGCCAGCAGCTTAGTAGTTATGGCCAATGAGCAGTACTTC

V gene: TRBV6-5
J gene: TRBJ2-3
clone size: NA
D gene: TRBD2
CDR3 protein: CASRPPGGYAYF
CDR3 DNA: TGTGCCAGCAGGCCCCCGGGAGGATACGCGTATTTT

V gene: TRBV7-3
J gene: TRBJ1-1
clone size: few
D gene: NA
CDR3 protein: CASSLNPGKNTEAFF
CDR3 DNA: TGTGCCAGCAGCTTAAATCCCGGGAAGAACACTGAAGCTTTCTTT

V gene: TRBV5-6
J gene: TRBJ1-1
clone size: NA
D gene: NA
CDR3 protein: CASSLGGTGLRTEAFF
CDR3 DNA: TGTGCCAGCAGCTTGGGGGGAACAGGGCTGAGGACTGAAGCTTTCTTT

V gene: TRBV28
J gene: TRBJ2-1
clone size: NA
D gene: NA
CDR3 protein: CASSSFGAQDTTYNEQFF
CDR3 DNA: TGTGCCAGCAGTTCTTTTGGGGCACAAGATACTACCTACAATGAGCAGTTCTTC

V gene: TRBV7-2
J gene: TRBJ2-4
clone size: NA
D gene: TRBD2
CDR3 protein: CASSLVGSGRKNIQYF
CDR3 DNA: TGTGCCAGCAGCTTAGTTGGTAGCGGGAGAAAAAACATTCAGTACTTC

V gene: TRBV27
J gene: TRBJ2-1
clone size: NA
D gene: TRBD1
CDR3 protein: CASSFRTGGTYDEQFF
CDR3 DNA: TGTGCCAGCAGTTTCCGGACAGGGGGCACCTACGATGAGCAGTTCTTC

V gene: TRBV29-1
J gene: TRBJ1-2
clone size: NA
D gene: TRBD1
CDR3 protein: CSVTRPGQGQGYTF
CDR3 DNA: TGCAGCGTAACTCGCCCGGGACAGGGGCAAGGCTACACCTTC

V gene: TRBV19
J gene: TRBJ2-3
clone size: once
D gene: TRBD1
CDR3 protein: CASGQEALLSTQYF
CDR3 DNA: TGTGCCAGCGGACAGGAGGCTCTTCTCTCCACGCAGTATTTT

V gene: TRBV29-1
J gene: TRBJ2-5
clone size: NA
D gene: NA
CDR3 protein: CSVELVGGRMDNEQYF
CDR3 DNA: TGCAGCGTTGAACTCGTGGGAGGTCGTATGGACAATGAGCAGTACTTC

V gene: TRBV7-2
J gene: TRBJ1-2
clone size: NA
D gene: NA
CDR3 protein: CASSLVSTALANYGYTF
CDR3 DNA: TGTGCCAGCAGCTTAGTTTCGACAGCACTAGCTAACTATGGCTACACCTTC

V gene: TRBV27
J gene: TRBJ1-1
clone size: NA
D gene: TRBD1
CDR3 protein: CASSLGTGMAEAFF
CDR3 DNA: TGTGCCAGCAGTTTAGGGACAGGGATGGCTGAAGCTTTCTTT

V gene: TRBV27
J gene: TRBJ2-7
clone size: NA
D gene: NA
CDR3 protein: CASRPTGFGEQYF
CDR3 DNA: TGTGCCAGCAGACCTACAGGGTTTGGCGAGCAGTACTTC

V gene: TRBV30
J gene: TRBJ2-7
clone size: many
D gene: TRBD1
CDR3 protein: CAWSLIGTANEQYF
CDR3 DNA: TGTGCCTGGAGTCTGATTGGGACAGCCAACGAGCAGTACTTC

V gene: TRBV29-1
J gene: TRBJ2-7
clone size: few
D gene: TRBD2
CDR3 protein: CSVGVSGGSYEQYF
CDR3 DNA: TGCAGCGTTGGGGTCTCGGGAGGAAGCTACGAGCAGTACTTC

V gene: TRBV10-3
J gene: TRBJ2-7
clone size: NA
D gene: TRBD1
CDR3 protein: CAISETTGYEQYF
CDR3 DNA: TGTGCCATCAGTGAGACGACAGGGTACGAGCAGTACTTC

V gene: TRBV7-9
J gene: TRBJ2-1
clone size: few
D gene: TRBD2
CDR3 protein: CASSLGTSGRALNEQFF
CDR3 DNA: TGTGCCAGCAGCTTAGGGACTAGCGGGAGGGCCCTCAATGAGCAGTTCTTC

V gene: TRBV11-2
J gene: TRBJ1-2
clone size: NA
D gene: TRBD1
CDR3 protein: CASSSAGDRPYGYTF
CDR3 DNA: TGTGCCAGCAGTTCCGCCGGGGACAGGCCCTATGGCTACACCTTC

V gene: TRBV6-6
J gene: TRBJ2-3
clone size: NA
D gene: NA
CDR3 protein: CASTRSTDTQYF
CDR3 DNA: TGTGCCAGCACGCGGTCCACAGATACGCAGTATTTT

V gene: TRBV7-3
J gene: TRBJ2-1
clone size: NA
D gene: NA
CDR3 protein: CASSPRLLSHEQFF
CDR3 DNA: TGTGCCAGCAGCCCTCGACTCCTTAGCCATGAGCAGTTCTTC

V gene: TRBV20-1
J gene: TRBJ2-7
clone size: NA
D gene: TRBD2
CDR3 protein: CSAKLAGVDLRGGYF
CDR3 DNA: TGCAGTGCTAAACTAGCGGGAGTAGACCTACGGGGTGGGTACTTC

V gene: TRBV20-1
J gene: TRBJ2-7
clone size: NA
D gene: NA
CDR3 protein: CSASSNGIASYEQYF
CDR3 DNA: TGCAGTGCTAGTAGTAACGGGATAGCCTCCTACGAGCAGTACTTC